This TCR beta chain was sequenced for a study of T cells after yellow fever vaccination. Study-wide results and limits: There was a possibility that FACS-sorted repertoires contained abundant clonotypes contaminating from the bulk population.

Ten or more counts support this clonotype. The antigen is unknown. The V end was cut by 0 bases, the J end by 2 bases, with 23 bases between. The CDR3 totals 19 residues. Germline V gene data show CDR1 as DFQATT and CDR2 as SNEGSKA (reference sequence). TCRdb reprocessed the 5' RACE reads via MiXCR and lists one record per CDR3 protein. The table records a few hundred thousand distinct CDR3 sequences, 3.2% of them present only once. The rearrangement joins TRBV20-1 to TRBJ2-1; no definite D call. This specimen was CD4+ T cells sorted from PBMCs, taken 10 days after the yellow fever booster vaccination. This TCR was sampled from a man between 18 and 29 years old who received the YFV17D yellow fever vaccine. DNA for the CDR3: TGCAGTGCTAGAGACCCGACGGCCGTTACGGGCACCACCTACAATGAGCAGTTCTTC. This codes for CSARDPTAVTGTTYNEQFF.